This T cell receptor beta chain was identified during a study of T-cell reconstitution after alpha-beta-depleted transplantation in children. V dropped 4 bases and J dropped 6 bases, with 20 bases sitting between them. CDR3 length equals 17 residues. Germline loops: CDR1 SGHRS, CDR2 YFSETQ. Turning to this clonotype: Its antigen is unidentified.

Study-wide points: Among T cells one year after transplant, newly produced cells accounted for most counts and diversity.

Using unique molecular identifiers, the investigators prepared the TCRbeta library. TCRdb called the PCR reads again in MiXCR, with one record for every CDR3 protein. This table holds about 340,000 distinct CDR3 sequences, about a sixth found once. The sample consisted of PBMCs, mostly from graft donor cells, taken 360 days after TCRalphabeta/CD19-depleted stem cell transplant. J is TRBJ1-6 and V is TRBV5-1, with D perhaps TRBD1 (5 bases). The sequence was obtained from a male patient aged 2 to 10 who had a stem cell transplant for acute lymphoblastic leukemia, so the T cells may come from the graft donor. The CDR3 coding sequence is TGCGCCAGCAGCGATTCGGCGCCTCGGGGCCTTAATTCACCCCTCCACTTT. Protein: CASSDSAPRGLNSPLHF.